By frequency in the sample, the clone carrying this TCR beta chain is medium-sized. As yet, its antigen is unknown. TRB rearrangements spanning V, D and J were amplified using mixed TRB-A/B primers. TCRdb independently ran MiXCR on the multiplex PCR reads; one entry per CDR3 protein. The profile shows roughly 1,300 distinct CDR3 sequences, about a fifth of them singletons. TCR beta rearrangements were amplified from peripheral blood genomic DNA. The data belong to a study of T cell repertoires in aging, cancer and after chemotherapy. Findings and caveats of the study: Across the chemotherapy interval, each cancer cohort showed higher median generation probability, suggesting thymic rebound. Compared with age-matched healthy donors, untreated hematological or solid cancer patients showed higher blood TCR clonality.

Looked up from germline, CDR1 is SGHDT and CDR2 is YYEEEE. This CDR3 has 18 residues. J lost 2 bases, V lost 4 bases, and 10 bases had no gene match. Sequenced sample: blood. This clonotype was obtained from a human donor with a solid tumor. The chain uses TRBV5-6 and TRBJ2-5, with TRBD2 matching 14 bases. The CDR3 sequence is CASSAGTSGGMGQETQYF. The CDR3, as DNA: TGTGCCAGCAGCGCGGGGACTAGCGGGGGTATGGGGCAAGAGACCCAGTACTTC.